One sample yielded the 19 T cell receptor beta chains listed below, sequenced in a study of T cell responses to AZD1222 COVID-19 vaccine. Produced via immunoSEQ multiplex PCR; TCRdb's table is partial and in-frame only. This sample has about 100,000 clones; 80% to 90% occur once, and the top ten carry around 3.8%. Here the sequenced sample was peripheral blood, taken on day 0 of MenACWY control vaccination. These receptors originate from an adult in good health.

Here the CDR3 DNA reads TGTGCCAGCAGCTTAGGTCAGGGTTCGGAGGCCAACGTCCTGACTTTC. Protein product: CASSLGQGSEANVLTF. This chain uses TRBV11-3 with TRBJ2-6, with D possibly matching TRBD1 (5 bases). Germline CDR1 and CDR2: SGHNT and YENEEA. Trimming shortened V by 1 base and J by 6 bases, and 13 bases separated the two germline ends. This CDR3 comprises 16 residues. Complete variable domain (other parts from reference TRBV11-3 and TRBJ2-6): EAGVVQSPRYKIIEKKQPVAFWCNPISGHNTLYWYLQNLGQGPELLIRYENEEAVDDSQLPKDRFSAERLKGVDSTLKIQPAELGDSAVYLCASSLGQGSEANVLTFGAGSRLTVL.

The V gene is TRBV7-9, the J gene TRBJ1-4; 8 bases are shared with TRBD1. The germline V gene has CDR1 SEHNR and CDR2 FQNEAQ (reference sequence). CDR3 length equals 14 residues. J gave up 4 bases and V 4 bases, and 2 bases lay outside the gene matches. CDR3 amino acids: CASSSGQDNEKLFF. The CDR3 DNA follows: TGTGCCAGCAGCTCGGGACAGGATAATGAAAAACTGTTTTTT.

This rearrangement joins TRBV7-9 to TRBJ1-2; maybe TRBD1 (5 bases). The germline V gene encodes CDR1 SEHNR and CDR2 FQNEAQ (reference sequence). There are 13 residues in the CDR3. Trimming left V 5 bases short and J 2 bases short, with 9 bases between. The CDR3, as DNA: TGTGCCAGCAGCCCCTGGGGGAACTATGGCTACACCTTC. Amino acid sequence: CASSPWGNYGYTF.

The rearrangement links TRBV28 to TRBJ2-2; D gene unclear. The germline gives CDR1 MDHEN, CDR2 SYDVKM. CDR3 length: 13 amino acids. Trimming cost V 6 bases and J 3 bases, with 8 bases left between them. The CDR3 sequence: CASSPLHTGELFF. For the CDR3, the DNA is TGTGCCAGCAGCCCGCTACACACCGGGGAGCTGTTTTTT.

The rearrangement joins TRBV29-1 to TRBJ2-1; a possible D gene is TRBD2 (5 bases). CDR3 length: 14 amino acids. Germline assignment: CDR1 SQVTM and CDR2 ANQGSEA. The V end lost 4 bases, the J end lost 7 bases, and 17 bases lay between the germline ends. CDR3 nucleotides: TGCAGCGTTGTTCCCCGACTAAGTGGTAATGAGCAGTTCTTC. This translates into CSVVPRLSGNEQFF.

The chain recombines TRBV6-2 or TRBV6-3 with TRBJ2-7; 12 bases agree with TRBD2. Trimming at V came to 4 bases and at J to 4 bases, leaving 5 bases not matched to a gene. Germline V CDR1 and CDR2: MNHEY, SVGEGT. The CDR3 has 15 amino acids. Here the CDR3 reads CASSSPLAGGYEQYF. The CDR3 DNA follows: TGTGCCAGCAGTTCCCCTCTAGCGGGGGGGTACGAGCAGTACTTC.

J is TRBJ2-3 and V is TRBV5-1; perhaps TRBD1 as D (5 bases). CDR3 length: 12 amino acids. CDR1 SGHRS and CDR2 YFSETQ come from the germline V gene. Trimming pared 5 bases from V and 5 bases from J, leaving 9 bases between. CDR3 nucleotide sequence: TGCGCCAGCAGTACCCAGGGAGATACGCAGTATTTT. It translates to CASSTQGDTQYF.

The chain uses TRBV4-1 and TRBJ1-1; D unresolved. The CDR3 sequence is 16 residues long. CDR1 is MGHRA and CDR2 is YSYEKL in the germline V gene. The germline V and J ends were trimmed by 1 base and 1 base, with 13 bases remaining between them. CDR3 sequence (DNA): TGCGCCAGCAGCCAAGGCCACCCCTGGGGGAACACTGAAGCTTTCTTT. This translates into CASSQGHPWGNTEAFF.

CDR3 region: CAWTGGTGTEAFF. In nucleotides, the CDR3 is TGTGCCTGGACAGGGGGTACGGGCACTGAAGCTTTCTTT. The V gene is TRBV30, the J gene TRBJ1-1; 7 bases are a match to TRBD1. CDR1 GTSNPN and CDR2 SVGIG come from the germline V gene (reference sequence). This CDR3 is built from 13 residues. J lost 4 bases, V lost 4 bases, and 6 bases had no gene match.

The rearrangement links TRBV27 to TRBJ1-2; 7 nucleotides agree with TRBD1. The CDR3 is 15 amino acids. J gave up 4 bases and V 6 bases, and 11 bases lay outside the gene matches. Germline values: CDR1 MNHEY, CDR2 SMNVEV (reference sequence). As DNA, the CDR3 is TGTGCCAGCAGCCTACAGGGGAGAGGGGTCTATGGCTACACCTTC. Its protein product is CASSLQGRGVYGYTF.

This clone has a single count. The V call is TRBV18, the J call TRBJ1-2; 8 positions match TRBD1. The CDR3 has 15 residues. The J segment lost 4 bases and the V segment lost 3 bases, leaving 7 bases of the junction unmatched. Germline CDR1 and CDR2: KGHSH and LQKENI. The CDR3 DNA follows: TGTGCCAGCTCACCCGAGCAGGGGGCGCGCTATGGCTACACCTTC. It yields the protein CASSPEQGARYGYTF.

CDR3 sequence: CASSDRRETQYF. In nucleotides, the CDR3 is TGTGCCAGCAGTGACAGAAGAGAGACCCAGTACTTC. The chain has TRBV25-1 and TRBJ2-5; D is ambiguous. Germline CDR1 MGHDK, CDR2 SYGVNS. The CDR3 runs 12 residues. The V and J ends lost 3 bases and 4 bases respectively, with 6 bases between them.

The rearrangement uses TRBV10-3 and TRBJ1-4; D may be TRBD1 (6 bases). Per the germline V gene, CDR1 is ENHRY and CDR2 is SYGVKD. The CDR3 has 13 amino acids. V was trimmed by 6 bases and J by 7 bases, leaving 12 bases between them. The DNA of the CDR3 is TGTGCCATCAGGGACAGTGTTGGTGAAAAACTGTTTTTT. Amino acid sequence: CAIRDSVGEKLFF.

In regard to this clone: One end of the junction is discordant with germline, which a read error may explain. The chain joins TRBV5-1 to TRBJ1-4; D is possibly TRBD1 (5 bases). CDR3 length: 14 residues. In germline, CDR1 is SGHRS, CDR2 YFSETQ. The CDR3 DNA sequence: TGCGCCAGCAGCTTGGTTGGGGCTAAGGAAAAACTGTTTTTT. Translating gives CASSLVGAKEKLFF.

The gene calls are TRBV5-5 and TRBJ1-2; TRBD1 is a possible D gene (6 bases). Trimming shortened V by 0 bases and J by 2 bases, and 14 bases separated the two germline ends. This CDR3 region has 16 residues. CDR1 and CDR2 from the germline V gene are SGHKS and YYEKEE (reference sequence). CDR3 protein: CASSLGDTGGNYGYTF. CDR3 DNA: TGTGCCAGCAGCTTGGGGGACACTGGGGGAAACTATGGCTACACCTTC.

The genes are TRBV6-2 or TRBV6-3 and TRBJ1-2; D may be TRBD1 (6 bases). CDR1 is MNHEY and CDR2 is SVGEGT in the germline V gene. The CDR3 spans 13 residues. V was shortened by 5 bases and J by 1 base, with 8 bases between the two germline ends. CDR3 in amino acids: CASSGQFNYGYTF. CDR3 DNA: TGTGCCAGCAGTGGACAGTTTAACTATGGCTACACCTTC.

The chain couples TRBV12-3 or TRBV12-4 to TRBJ1-3; D unclear. The CDR3 has 13 amino acids. V shed 6 bases and J shed 0 bases, with 6 bases lying between them. Here the CDR3 reads CASRPSSGNTIYF. In DNA, the CDR3 is TGTGCCAGCAGGCCGAGCTCTGGAAACACCATATATTTT.

The CDR3 loop reads CASSLETGGEGGYTF. CDR3 DNA: TGTGCCAGCAGCTTAGAGACAGGGGGCGAGGGAGGCTACACCTTC. The rearrangement joins TRBV11-2 to TRBJ1-2; TRBD1 agrees at 10 bases. V lost 0 bases, J lost 8 bases, and 6 bases stayed unmatched. This CDR3 is built from 15 residues. Germline V lookup: CDR1 SGHAT, CDR2 FQNNGV.

The chain couples TRBV15 to TRBJ1-2; D is undetermined. Germline loops: CDR1 LNHNV, CDR2 YYDKDF (reference sequence). The ends were cut back, 2 bases at V and 6 bases at J, with 19 bases in the middle. CDR3 length: 16 amino acids. The chain's CDR3 is CATSRITLRKGDGYTF. DNA for the CDR3: TGTGCCACCAGCAGAATTACACTCCGGAAAGGCGATGGCTACACCTTC.